The source of this T cell receptor beta chain is a study of cytomegalovirus exposure and HLA in healthy donors. At the level of the study: Findings of an earlier analysis included roughly 110 million unique TCR beta sequences from roughly 180 million T cells. Out of 398 genotyped donors, 81% belonged to the Caucasian-associated ancestry cluster.

Comments on this clone: No antigen is known for it.

Study-level points and caveats: When presence/absence was analysed, sequencing depth was taken to be roughly uniform across donors.

V gave up 3 bases and J gave up 0 bases, with 12 bases separating them. The CDR3 has 16 residues. CDR1 and CDR2 from the germline V gene are LNHDA and SQIVND (reference sequence). With 60 Vbeta and 13 Jbeta primers, the PCR was carried out. Data came from immunoSEQ multiplex PCR; TCRdb stores just in-frame clones and leaves some out. The table lists fewer than 200,000 clones, around 79% of them singletons. The J gene is TRBJ2-1, the V gene TRBV19, with a possible D match to TRBD2 (6 bases). Sequencing was performed on PBMCs. This TCR was recovered from a female donor in good health and CMV-seronegative. The CDR3 coding sequence is TGTGCCAGTAGTATGCGGCTGGGACTCTCCTACAATGAGCAGTTCTTC. Its protein is CASSMRLGLSYNEQFF.